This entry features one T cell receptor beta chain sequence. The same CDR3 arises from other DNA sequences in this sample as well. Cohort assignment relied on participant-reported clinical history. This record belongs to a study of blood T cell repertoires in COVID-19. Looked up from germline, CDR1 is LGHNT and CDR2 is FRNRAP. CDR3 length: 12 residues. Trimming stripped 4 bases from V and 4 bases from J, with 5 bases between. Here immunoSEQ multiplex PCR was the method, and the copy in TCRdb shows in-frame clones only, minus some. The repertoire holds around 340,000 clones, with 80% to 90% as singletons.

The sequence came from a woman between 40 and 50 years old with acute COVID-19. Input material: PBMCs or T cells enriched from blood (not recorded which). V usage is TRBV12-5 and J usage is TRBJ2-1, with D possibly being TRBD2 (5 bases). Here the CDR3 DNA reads TGTGCTAGTGGTTCGGGATACAATGAGCAGTTCTTC. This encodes CASGSGYNEQFF.